This T cell receptor (beta chain) was recovered during a study of shared clonotypes between healthy human individuals. General study points: With a handful of donors compared, 4.5% to 6.5% of naive CD4 clonotypes were shared. Naive subsets generally exceeded memory subsets in estimated richness.

CDR3 length: 12 amino acids. Germline V CDR1 and CDR2: PRHDT, FYEKMQ (reference sequence). The V end was cut by 5 bases, the J end by 9 bases, with 11 bases between. The repertoire was sequenced with immunoSEQ multiplex PCR; TCRdb's copy has only in-frame clones and lacks some. The profile shows around 1,900,000 clones, roughly 95% of them singletons. Selected positively for CCR7 and CD45RO-negative, naive CD8 cells excluded terminally differentiated effector memory CD45RA+ cells. Nashville, Tennessee was home to all donors, each a Caucasian adult. A remark on this clone: Its antigen remains unknown.

The source is a man younger than 35 in good health. Some clones in this sample may be carry-over from other donors' samples. The source material was naive CD8+ T cells from PBMCs. V usage is TRBV13 and J usage is TRBJ2-1; D is uncertain. For the CDR3, the DNA is TGTGCCAGCAGCCACAGCTCCGGTGAGCAGTTCTTC. This sequence encodes CASSHSSGEQFF.